A selection of T cell receptor beta chains follows, all from one sample in a study of OX40 agonist ivuxolimab in advanced cancers. Measured with immunoSEQ multiplex PCR; TCRdb has only the in-frame clones, and not every one. The table includes about 48,000 clones, approximately 84% detected once. The sequences come from CD4+ or CD8+ T cells sorted from blood, collected in a trial of the OX40 agonist ivuxolimab. Receptors originate from an adult with an advanced solid tumor such as melanoma, head and neck, liver or kidney cancer. Both conserved end residues are part of each CDR3. Fields, in order: V gene, J gene, D gene, clone size, CDR3 DNA, CDR3 protein. A D gene is named only where the DNA matches it firmly. A clone size is listed for some rows: how often the clone was seen (once, few, many), or a class if it is expanded.

v_gene: TRBV5-1
j_gene: TRBJ2-3
d_gene: NA
abundance: NA
CDR3nt: TGCGCCAGCAGCTTGGCCAACGGGGGTTCGACGCAGTATTTT
CDR3aa: CASSLANGGSTQYF

v_gene: TRBV19
j_gene: TRBJ2-3
d_gene: NA
abundance: NA
CDR3nt: TGTGCCAGTAGTATAGCAAGACTGGGGACGAGCACAGATACGCAGTATTTT
CDR3aa: CASSIARLGTSTDTQYF

v_gene: TRBV4-3
j_gene: TRBJ2-2
d_gene: NA
abundance: few
CDR3nt: TGCGCCAGCAGCCAAGGAGGAGGTATGAACACCGGGGAGCTGTTTTTT
CDR3aa: CASSQGGGMNTGELFF

v_gene: TRBV5-1
j_gene: TRBJ1-1
d_gene: NA
abundance: NA
CDR3nt: TGCGCCAGCAGTCAGCGGCAGGCCAACACTGAAGCTTTCTTT
CDR3aa: CASSQRQANTEAFF

v_gene: TRBV2
j_gene: TRBJ2-7
d_gene: TRBD2
abundance: NA
CDR3nt: TGTGCCAGCAGTGAACGGGTAGCGGGAATAGGAGAGCAGTACTTC
CDR3aa: CASSERVAGIGEQYF

v_gene: TRBV6-1
j_gene: TRBJ2-5
d_gene: NA
abundance: NA
CDR3nt: TGTGCCAGCAGTGGGGGCCAGCGTGGGGAGACCCAGTACTTC
CDR3aa: CASSGGQRGETQYF

v_gene: TRBV6-6
j_gene: TRBJ1-2
d_gene: TRBD1
abundance: NA
CDR3nt: TGTGCCAGCAGTCAGGACAGGGGTTATGGCTACACCTTC
CDR3aa: CASSQDRGYGYTF

v_gene: TRBV5-5
j_gene: TRBJ1-6
d_gene: TRBD1
abundance: NA
CDR3nt: TGTGCCAGCAGCTTGATTCCGGGACAGGGTACTTCACCCCTCCACTTT
CDR3aa: CASSLIPGQGTSPLHF

v_gene: TRBV30
j_gene: TRBJ1-1
d_gene: NA
abundance: few
CDR3nt: TGTGCCTGGAGAGCAAGACAGGACACTGAAGCTTTCTTT
CDR3aa: CAWRARQDTEAFF

v_gene: TRBV27
j_gene: TRBJ2-1
d_gene: NA
abundance: NA
CDR3nt: TGTGCCAGCAGTTTGGGGTGGGGGCAAAGCTCCTACAATGAGCAGTTCTTC
CDR3aa: CASSLGWGQSSYNEQFF

v_gene: TRBV20-1
j_gene: TRBJ2-4
d_gene: NA
abundance: NA
CDR3nt: TGCAGTGCTAAAGACAGGACCATTCAGTACTTC
CDR3aa: CSAKDRTIQYF

v_gene: TRBV7-2
j_gene: TRBJ1-3
d_gene: TRBD1
abundance: NA
CDR3nt: TGTGCCAGCAGCTTAGGACAGGGGGTTCGCTCTGGAAACACCATATATTTT
CDR3aa: CASSLGQGVRSGNTIYF

v_gene: TRBV10-3
j_gene: TRBJ2-1
d_gene: TRBD2
abundance: NA
CDR3nt: TGTGCCATCAGTGAGGATGGCGGGGGGGCCTTGATTGAGCAGTTCTTC
CDR3aa: CAISEDGGGALIEQFF

v_gene: TRBV25-1
j_gene: TRBJ2-1
d_gene: NA
abundance: once
CDR3nt: TGTGCCAGCAGGGGCGATCTTAACTTACATGAGCAGTTCTTC
CDR3aa: CASRGDLNLHEQFF

v_gene: TRBV6-1
j_gene: TRBJ1-2
d_gene: TRBD1
abundance: NA
CDR3nt: TGTGCCAGCAGGATGACAGGGAACTATGGCTACACCTTC
CDR3aa: CASRMTGNYGYTF

v_gene: TRBV20-1
j_gene: TRBJ1-1
d_gene: TRBD1
abundance: few
CDR3nt: TGCAGTGCTAGGGAGGGGGCAGCTTTCTTT
CDR3aa: CSAREGAAFF

v_gene: TRBV5-6
j_gene: TRBJ1-2
d_gene: TRBD1
abundance: few
CDR3nt: TGTGCCAGCAGCTTGGCCGGCTTGGACAGGGCCGGGGGCTATGGCTACACCTTC
CDR3aa: CASSLAGLDRAGGYGYTF

v_gene: TRBV5-5
j_gene: TRBJ1-3
d_gene: TRBD1
abundance: NA
CDR3nt: TGTGCCAGCACCTTGGGGCTCACAGGGGTAGGTGGAAACACCATATATTTT
CDR3aa: CASTLGLTGVGGNTIYF

v_gene: TRBV19
j_gene: TRBJ1-2
d_gene: TRBD1
abundance: NA
CDR3nt: TGTGCCAGTACCAAGGGACAGCTTTATGGCTACACCTTC
CDR3aa: CASTKGQLYGYTF

v_gene: TRBV9
j_gene: TRBJ2-1
d_gene: NA
abundance: NA
CDR3nt: TGTGCCAGCAGCGTCAGGGATGAGCAGTTCTTC
CDR3aa: CASSVRDEQFF

v_gene: TRBV27
j_gene: TRBJ2-2
d_gene: NA
abundance: NA
CDR3nt: TGTGCCAGCAGTTTATCACCGTGGCGGGGGAACACCGGGGAGCTGTTTTTT
CDR3aa: CASSLSPWRGNTGELFF

v_gene: TRBV9
j_gene: TRBJ2-7
d_gene: NA
abundance: NA
CDR3nt: TGTGCCAGCAGCGCTCAGGGTTCCTACCACGAGCAGTACTTC
CDR3aa: CASSAQGSYHEQYF

v_gene: TRBV2
j_gene: TRBJ2-1
d_gene: TRBD2
abundance: once
CDR3nt: TGTGCCAGCCAGCGGGAGAGTCGGGATGAGCAGTTCTTC
CDR3aa: CASQRESRDEQFF

v_gene: TRBV6-1
j_gene: TRBJ2-4
d_gene: NA
abundance: NA
CDR3nt: TGTGCCAGCAGATCTAGACTAGCCAAAAACATTCAGTACTTC
CDR3aa: CASRSRLAKNIQYF

v_gene: TRBV11-2
j_gene: TRBJ2-1
d_gene: NA
abundance: NA
CDR3nt: TGTGCCAGCAGCTTAGAGGTCATTTCCAACAATGAGCAGTTCTTC
CDR3aa: CASSLEVISNNEQFF

v_gene: TRBV5-1
j_gene: TRBJ1-1
d_gene: NA
abundance: NA
CDR3nt: TGCGCCAGCAGCTTGGAACAACTGAACACTGAAGCTTTCTTT
CDR3aa: CASSLEQLNTEAFF

v_gene: TRBV29-1
j_gene: TRBJ2-6
d_gene: NA
abundance: NA
CDR3nt: TGCAGCGTTGCGTCCCGTTCTTTCTCTGGGGCCAACGTCCTGACTTTC
CDR3aa: CSVASRSFSGANVLTF

v_gene: TRBV19
j_gene: TRBJ2-1
d_gene: NA
abundance: once
CDR3nt: TGTGCCAGTACCAGGACCGCTAGCTCCTACAATGAGCAGTTCTTC
CDR3aa: CASTRTASSYNEQFF

v_gene: TRBV11-2
j_gene: TRBJ2-7
d_gene: NA
abundance: NA
CDR3nt: TGTGCCAGCAGCTTGAGACAGGAGTCCTACGAGCAGTACTTC
CDR3aa: CASSLRQESYEQYF

v_gene: TRBV7-2
j_gene: TRBJ2-1
d_gene: NA
abundance: NA
CDR3nt: TGTGCCAGCAGCTTAGAGGGGGGGACCCCCACTGAGCAGTTCTTC
CDR3aa: CASSLEGGTPTEQFF

v_gene: TRBV2
j_gene: TRBJ2-4
d_gene: NA
abundance: NA
CDR3nt: TGTGCCAGCAGTGAAAGGGGGTTCGCGGGGGTACTCAAAAACATTCAGTACTTC
CDR3aa: CASSERGFAGVLKNIQYF

v_gene: TRBV7-2
j_gene: TRBJ1-2
d_gene: NA
abundance: NA
CDR3nt: TGTGCCAGCAGTAATGCAGGGGAAGGCTACACCTTC
CDR3aa: CASSNAGEGYTF

v_gene: TRBV18
j_gene: TRBJ2-1
d_gene: NA
abundance: NA
CDR3nt: TGTGCCAGCTCACCACAAGGGACCCTTGAGAATGAGCAGTTCTTC
CDR3aa: CASSPQGTLENEQFF

v_gene: TRBV2
j_gene: TRBJ2-3
d_gene: NA
abundance: NA
CDR3nt: TGTGCCAGCAGCGCCGGACAGATCACAGATACGCAGTATTTT
CDR3aa: CASSAGQITDTQYF

v_gene: TRBV6-5
j_gene: TRBJ2-7
d_gene: NA
abundance: NA
CDR3nt: TGTGCCAGCAGTTATCAATGGGGGTGGGAGCAGTACTTC
CDR3aa: CASSYQWGWEQYF

v_gene: TRBV27
j_gene: TRBJ2-3
d_gene: TRBD2
abundance: NA
CDR3nt: TGTGCCAGCCGCCGGACTAGCGGGGCAGATACGCAGTATTTT
CDR3aa: CASRRTSGADTQYF

v_gene: TRBV18
j_gene: TRBJ2-1
d_gene: NA
abundance: NA
CDR3nt: TGTGCCAGCTCACCAGAGGGCAGCAGAAATGAGCAGTTCTTC
CDR3aa: CASSPEGSRNEQFF

v_gene: TRBV29-1
j_gene: TRBJ1-1
d_gene: NA
abundance: NA
CDR3nt: TGCAGCGCCCGTCGGGGGCGGGCTGAAGCTTTCTTT
CDR3aa: CSARRGRAEAFF

v_gene: TRBV7-2
j_gene: TRBJ1-2
d_gene: NA
abundance: NA
CDR3nt: TGTGCCAGCAGCTTAGGCCAGCCCTATGGCTACACCTTC
CDR3aa: CASSLGQPYGYTF

v_gene: TRBV28
j_gene: TRBJ2-7
d_gene: NA
abundance: NA
CDR3nt: TGTGCCAGCACCCCAGGGCGTGGGGAGCAGTACTTC
CDR3aa: CASTPGRGEQYF

v_gene: TRBV4-1
j_gene: TRBJ1-4
d_gene: NA
abundance: NA
CDR3nt: TGCGCCAGCAGCCTGGTTCGGCAGGGAGAAAAACTGTTTTTT
CDR3aa: CASSLVRQGEKLFF

v_gene: TRBV7-2
j_gene: TRBJ2-7
d_gene: TRBD2
abundance: NA
CDR3nt: TGTGCCAGCAGCTTAATGAGCGGGAAAGGAGGGGAGCAGTACTTC
CDR3aa: CASSLMSGKGGEQYF

v_gene: TRBV11-2
j_gene: TRBJ2-1
d_gene: NA
abundance: NA
CDR3nt: TGTGCCAGCAGCTTAGAAAGATGGGCCTACAATGAGCAGTTCTTC
CDR3aa: CASSLERWAYNEQFF

v_gene: TRBV18
j_gene: TRBJ1-6
d_gene: NA
abundance: medium-sized
CDR3nt: TGTGCCAGCTCACGAACGGGGGCTGAGGATTCACCCCTCCACTTT
CDR3aa: CASSRTGAEDSPLHF

v_gene: TRBV5-1
j_gene: TRBJ2-4
d_gene: TRBD1
abundance: NA
CDR3nt: TGCGCCAGCAGCGTCGGACAGGGAGGCGACATTCAGTACTTC
CDR3aa: CASSVGQGGDIQYF

v_gene: TRBV7-8
j_gene: TRBJ1-6
d_gene: NA
abundance: NA
CDR3nt: TGTGCCAGCAGCTTAGGTCCTTATAATTCACCCCTCCACTTT
CDR3aa: CASSLGPYNSPLHF

v_gene: TRBV5-1
j_gene: TRBJ1-1
d_gene: NA
abundance: NA
CDR3nt: TGCGCCAGCCGACTAGAGACTGAAGCTTTCTTT
CDR3aa: CASRLETEAFF

v_gene: TRBV9
j_gene: TRBJ1-1
d_gene: NA
abundance: few
CDR3nt: TGTGCCAGCAGCGTAGCCCTAGACACTGAAGCTTTCTTT
CDR3aa: CASSVALDTEAFF

v_gene: TRBV11-1
j_gene: TRBJ2-7
d_gene: NA
abundance: NA
CDR3nt: TGTGCCAGCAGCCCCGCGTCCGCACAGGGTTACGAGCAGTACTTC
CDR3aa: CASSPASAQGYEQYF

v_gene: TRBV9
j_gene: TRBJ2-3
d_gene: TRBD2
abundance: NA
CDR3nt: TGTGCCAGCAGCGTAGTAGGCGGGAGGGCCCGGGGAGATACGCAGTATTTT
CDR3aa: CASSVVGGRARGDTQYF

v_gene: TRBV5-4
j_gene: TRBJ2-5
d_gene: NA
abundance: NA
CDR3nt: TGTGCCAGCAGCTTTGTCAGCCAAGAGACCCAGTACTTC
CDR3aa: CASSFVSQETQYF

v_gene: TRBV2
j_gene: TRBJ2-1
d_gene: NA
abundance: NA
CDR3nt: TGTGCCAGCAGTGAAGAGGGCGGCGGTTCAAAGGTGGGTGAGCAGTTCTTC
CDR3aa: CASSEEGGGSKVGEQFF

v_gene: TRBV10-3
j_gene: TRBJ2-1
d_gene: TRBD2
abundance: NA
CDR3nt: TGTGCCATCAGTCCGGGACTAGGATCAGATGAGCAGTTCTTC
CDR3aa: CAISPGLGSDEQFF

v_gene: TRBV7-8
j_gene: TRBJ2-2
d_gene: TRBD1
abundance: NA
CDR3nt: TGTGCCAGCAGCTTAGGGACAGGGGGCGGGGAGCTGTTTTTT
CDR3aa: CASSLGTGGGELFF

v_gene: TRBV9
j_gene: TRBJ2-5
d_gene: NA
abundance: NA
CDR3nt: TGTGCCAGCAGCGTCAGCATCCAAGAGACCCAGTACTTC
CDR3aa: CASSVSIQETQYF

v_gene: TRBV5-5
j_gene: TRBJ1-4
d_gene: NA
abundance: NA
CDR3nt: TGTGCCAGCAGCTTGGAACGGCCTGAAAAACTGTTTTTT
CDR3aa: CASSLERPEKLFF

v_gene: TRBV7-9
j_gene: TRBJ2-6
d_gene: NA
abundance: NA
CDR3nt: TGTGCCAGCATCAGCTCGGGCTCTGGGGCCAACGTCCTGACTTTC
CDR3aa: CASISSGSGANVLTF